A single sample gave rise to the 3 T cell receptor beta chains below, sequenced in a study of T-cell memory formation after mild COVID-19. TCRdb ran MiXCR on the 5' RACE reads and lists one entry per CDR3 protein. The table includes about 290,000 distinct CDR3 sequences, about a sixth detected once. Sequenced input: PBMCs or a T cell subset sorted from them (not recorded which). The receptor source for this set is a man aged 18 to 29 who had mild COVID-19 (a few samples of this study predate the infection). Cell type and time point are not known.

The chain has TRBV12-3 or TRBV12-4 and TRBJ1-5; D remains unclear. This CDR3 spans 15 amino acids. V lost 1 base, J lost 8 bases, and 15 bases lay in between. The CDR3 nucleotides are TGTGCCAGCAGTTTAGGGCAGACAACCATGGAGCCCCAGCATTTT. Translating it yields CASSLGQTTMEPQHF.

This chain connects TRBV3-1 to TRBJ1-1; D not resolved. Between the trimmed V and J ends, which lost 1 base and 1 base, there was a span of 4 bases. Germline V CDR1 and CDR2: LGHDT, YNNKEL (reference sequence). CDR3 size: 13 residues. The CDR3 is CASSQARNTEAFF. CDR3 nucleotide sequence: TGTGCCAGCAGCCAAGCCAGGAACACTGAAGCTTTCTTT.

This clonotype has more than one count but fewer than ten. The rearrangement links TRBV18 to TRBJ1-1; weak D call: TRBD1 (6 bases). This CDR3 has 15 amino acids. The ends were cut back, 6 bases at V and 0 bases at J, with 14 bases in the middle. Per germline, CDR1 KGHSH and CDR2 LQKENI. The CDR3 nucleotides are TGTGCCAGCTCCCCCGAGGGACACTTGAACACTGAAGCTTTCTTT. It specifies CASSPEGHLNTEAFF. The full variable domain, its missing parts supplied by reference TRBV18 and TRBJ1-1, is NAGVMQNPRHLVRRRGQEARLRCSPMKGHSHVYWYRQLPEEGLKFMVYLQKENIIDESGMPKERFSAEFPKEGPSILRIQQVVRGDSAAYFCASSPEGHLNTEAFFGQGTRLTVV.